The 20 T cell receptor beta chains listed next were all sequenced from one sample in a study of blood T cell repertoires in COVID-19. Here immunoSEQ multiplex PCR was the method, and the copy in TCRdb shows in-frame clones only, minus some. The sample lists over 250,000 clones; 85% to 90% were seen once. The sample consisted of PBMCs or T cells enriched from blood (not recorded which). The receptors come from a woman aged 60-75 years who had recovered from COVID-19.

The chain carries TRBV6-5 and TRBJ1-3; weak D call: TRBD1 (5 bases). V was trimmed by 11 bases and J by 0 bases, leaving 8 bases between them. Germline lookup yields CDR1 MNHEY and CDR2 SVGAGI. This CDR3 is built from 12 residues. The CDR3 sequence is CASTDSGNTIYF. The CDR3 DNA reads TGTGCCTCGACAGACTCTGGAAACACCATATATTTT.

The chain carries TRBV2 and TRBJ1-3; D gene ambiguous. V lost 6 bases, J lost 0 bases, and 12 bases lay in between. CDR3 size: 15 residues. The germline V gene has CDR1 SNHLY and CDR2 FYNNEI. The CDR3 sequence: CASRKEGLSGNTIYF. The CDR3 region has the DNA TGTGCCAGCAGGAAAGAGGGCCTCTCTGGAAACACCATATATTTT.

The gene calls are TRBV11-2 and TRBJ1-5, with D perhaps TRBD1 (5 bases). V was trimmed by 5 bases and J by 0 bases, leaving 11 bases between them. CDR1 SGHAT and CDR2 FQNNGV come from the germline V gene. This CDR3 has 15 amino acids. CDR3 protein: CASSIGHDSNQPQHF. CDR3 nucleotide sequence: TGTGCCAGCAGCATCGGACACGATAGCAATCAGCCCCAGCATTTT.

On this clone: Different DNA sequences within this sample yield the same CDR3. This sequence joins TRBV9 and TRBJ2-5; TRBD2 is a possible D gene (6 bases). V was clipped by 0 bases and J by 5 bases, with 11 bases between them. CDR3 length equals 14 residues. Germline V lookup: CDR1 SGDLS, CDR2 YYNGEE. CDR3 residues: CASSVGLGGETQYF. The CDR3 region has the DNA TGTGCCAGCAGCGTAGGACTAGGAGGTGAGACCCAGTACTTC.

The chain has TRBV13 and TRBJ2-2; the D gene is possibly TRBD1 (6 bases). Trimming left V 2 bases short and J 6 bases short, with 16 bases between. The germline CDR1 and CDR2 sequences are PRHDT and FYEKMQ (reference sequence). The CDR3 length is 16 residues. CDR3 bases: TGTGCCAGCAGCTTATACTATACAGGGCTCTCCGGGGAGCTGTTTTTT. Amino acids: CASSLYYTGLSGELFF.

The chain uses TRBV29-1 and TRBJ1-2; TRBD1 matches 11 bases. This CDR3 comprises 16 residues. The ends lost 6 bases at V and 8 bases at J; junction bases unmatched: 17. Germline lookup yields CDR1 SQVTM and CDR2 ANQGSEA. This CDR3 is CSVGDTAGQGVSGYTF. The CDR3 DNA sequence: TGCAGCGTGGGGGACACAGCGGGACAGGGGGTATCCGGCTACACCTTC.

This sequence joins TRBV28 and TRBJ2-1; no reliable D call. Germline CDR1 reads MDHEN; CDR2 reads SYDVKM. CDR3 size: 12 residues. Trimming took off 8 bases at V and 0 bases at J, with 5 bases between the two ends. The CDR3: CASASSYNEQFF. The CDR3 bases are TGTGCCAGCGCCAGCTCCTACAATGAGCAGTTCTTC. Based on the CDR3 plus reference TRBV28 and TRBJ2-1, the full variable domain is DVKVTQSSRYLVKRTGEKVFLECVQDMDHENMFWYRQDPGLGLRLIYFSYDVKMKEKGDIPEGYSVSREKKERFSLILESASTNQTSMYLCASASSYNEQFFGPGTRLTVL.

V and J are TRBV30 and TRBJ2-6; D gene ambiguous. The length of the CDR3 is 14 residues. The V gene lost 8 bases and the J gene lost 0 bases, with 11 bases spanning the gap. CDR1 GTSNPN and CDR2 SVGIG come from the germline V gene (reference sequence). As DNA, the CDR3 is TGTGCCCGATCTGGGCTCTCTGGGGCCAACGTCCTGACTTTC. Translation gives CARSGLSGANVLTF.

This clone was seen more than once but under ten times. This chain links TRBV28 with TRBJ1-3; a weak D match, TRBD1 (6 bases). Germline V gene data show CDR1 as MDHEN and CDR2 as SYDVKM. This CDR3 spans 16 amino acids. V was clipped by 6 bases and J by 4 bases, with 19 bases between them. This CDR3 is CASSPWGGAAGNTIYF. In DNA, the CDR3 is TGTGCCAGCAGCCCCTGGGGGGGGGCGGCGGGAAACACCATATATTTT.

V is TRBV7-2 and J is TRBJ1-1; D gene unclear. Trimming took off 5 bases at V and 2 bases at J, with 9 bases between the two ends. The CDR3 is 13 amino acids. Germline CDR1 is SGHTA and CDR2 is FQGNSA. The CDR3 region is CASSKSFNTEAFF. In DNA, the CDR3 is TGTGCCAGCAGCAAAAGCTTTAACACTGAAGCTTTCTTT.

The chain is built from TRBV10-3 and TRBJ2-7, with 7 bases that match TRBD2. V shed 10 bases and J 3 bases; nucleotides not matched to a gene: 9. The CDR3 is 13 residues long. In germline, CDR1 is ENHRY, CDR2 SYGVKD. CDR3 amino acids: CATSGTINYEQYF. DNA for the CDR3: TGTGCCACCTCCGGGACTATAAACTACGAGCAGTACTTC.

This chain uses TRBV5-1 with TRBJ1-1; unclear D gene. CDR1 and CDR2 (germline): SGHRS, YFSETQ. This CDR3 is 13 amino acids long. The ends were cut back, 4 bases at V and 1 base at J, with 8 bases in the middle. CDR3 DNA sequence: TGCGCCAGCAGCCTCGGAGAGAACACTGAAGCTTTCTTT. The encoded protein is CASSLGENTEAFF. Full variable domain (outside the CDR3, taken from reference TRBV5-1 and TRBJ1-1): KAGVTQTPRYLIKTRGQQVTLSCSPISGHRSVSWYQQTPGQGLQFLFEYFSETQRNKGNFPGRFSGRQFSNSRSEMNVSTLELGDSALYLCASSLGENTEAFFGQGTRLTVV.

This chain connects TRBV19 to TRBJ1-1, with 9 bases aligning to TRBD1. V shed 7 bases and J 1 base; nucleotides not matched to a gene: 7. Germline V gene data show CDR1 as LNHDA and CDR2 as SQIVND (reference sequence). There are 15 residues in the CDR3. CDR3: CASTSQGQGNTEAFF. CDR3 coding DNA: TGTGCCAGTACCAGCCAGGGACAGGGGAACACTGAAGCTTTCTTT.

This clone appeared a few times. The chain couples TRBV7-3 to TRBJ1-1; D is unclear. Trimming shortened V by 6 bases and J by 4 bases, and 12 bases separated the two germline ends. The CDR3 totals 13 residues. Germline lookup yields CDR1 SGHTA and CDR2 FQGTGA. The DNA for the CDR3 is TGTGCCAGCAGTCCTACCCCGGGCACTGAAGCTTTCTTT. Translating it yields CASSPTPGTEAFF.

The rearrangement links TRBV4-1 to TRBJ2-1; TRBD2 matches 8 bases. The length of the CDR3 is 17 residues. CDR1 is MGHRA and CDR2 is YSYEKL in the germline V gene. Trimming took 0 bases from V and 9 from J; bases not matched to a gene: 13. The CDR3 coding sequence is TGCGCCAGCAGCCAAGAACTAGCGGATTATGTGGTCGGTGAGCAGTTCTTC. It is translated as CASSQELADYVVGEQFF.

This sequence joins TRBV6-2 or TRBV6-3 and TRBJ1-1, with D unclear. The germline V and J ends were trimmed by 2 bases and 5 bases, with 6 bases remaining between them. Looked up from germline, CDR1 is MNHEY and CDR2 is SVGEGT. This CDR3 contains 12 residues. In DNA, the CDR3 is TGTGCCAGCAGTTACCCCCCGACTGAAGCTTTCTTT. Translated: CASSYPPTEAFF.

The chain recombines TRBV5-6 with TRBJ1-5; D remains unclear. V was shortened by 4 bases and J by 6 bases, with 11 bases between the two germline ends. The germline gives CDR1 SGHDT, CDR2 YYEEEE. The CDR3 has 13 amino acids. The CDR3 loop is CASSPQTRQPQHF. DNA for the CDR3: TGTGCCAGCAGCCCGCAGACTCGTCAGCCCCAGCATTTT.

The rearrangement links TRBV9 to TRBJ2-2; D uncertain. V shed 2 bases and J shed 5 bases, with 10 bases lying between them. Germline CDR1 reads SGDLS; CDR2 reads YYNGEE. This CDR3 spans 14 amino acids. CDR3 region: CASSVHQQTGELFF. The CDR3 DNA reads TGTGCCAGCAGCGTTCACCAACAGACCGGGGAGCTGTTTTTT.

This clone was observed a single time. The rearrangement links TRBV15 to TRBJ2-1; TRBD1 agrees at 8 bases. This CDR3 is built from 16 residues. Trimming cost V 5 bases and J 5 bases; bases outside gene matches: 11. The germline CDR1 and CDR2 sequences are LNHNV and YYDKDF (reference sequence). CDR3 nucleotides: TGTGCCACCAGCCGACAGGGGAGACTAGTAGACAATGAGCAGTTCTTC. Protein: CATSRQGRLVDNEQFF.

The genes are TRBV28 and TRBJ2-7, with no clear D. Trimming left V 5 bases short and J 3 bases short, with 14 bases between. Germline V CDR1 and CDR2: MDHEN, SYDVKM. CDR3 size: 14 residues. CDR3 nucleotides: TGTGCCAGCAGTCCCGTCTGGGCAGGCTACGAGCAGTACTTC. It yields the protein CASSPVWAGYEQYF.